Detailed here is one T cell receptor (beta chain). Only in-frame clones appear in the TCRdb table, and some are missing; sequencing was by immunoSEQ multiplex PCR. The table shows 400,000 to 600,000 clones, with 95% to 97% occurring only once. The record originates from a study of shared clonotypes between healthy human individuals. Trimming pared 5 bases from V and 1 base from J, leaving 18 bases between. The CDR3 totals 17 residues. CDR1 and CDR2 (germline): LNHDA, SQIVND (reference sequence). The TCR comes from a woman in her thirties in good health. The chain uses TRBV19 and TRBJ2-1, with D perhaps matching TRBD2 (6 bases). Input material: naive CD4+ T cells sorted from blood. Regarding subset: CD45RA+ positively selected. CDR3 sequence: CASSYGPSATSYNEQFF. In nucleotides, the CDR3 is TGTGCCAGTAGTTACGGGCCTAGCGCGACGTCCTACAATGAGCAGTTCTTC.